This is a list of T cell receptor beta chains from one sample in a study of cytomegalovirus exposure and HLA in healthy donors. Some clones are missing from TCRdb's copy, which holds only in-frame ones; the method was immunoSEQ multiplex PCR. The sample yields about 180,000 clones, approximately 88% seen once. The sample consisted of PBMCs. The receptors were gathered from a boy aged 2-9 years in good health and CMV-seronegative. Both conserved end residues are part of each CDR3. Fields, in order: CDR3 DNA, CDR3 protein, CDR3 length, D gene, V gene, J gene, clone size. D genes are given only for firm matches. Not all rows give a size; the values are once, few, many and, for expanded clones, a class.

DNA: TGTGCCAGCAGCCTACAGGGACGCAATCAGCCCCAGCATTTT
CDR3: CASSLQGRNQPQHF
length: 14
D: NA
V: TRBV6-6
J: TRBJ1-5
size: NA

DNA: TGTGCCAGCAGCTTAGGGCGGGAGACCCAGTACTTC
CDR3: CASSLGRETQYF
length: 12
D: NA
V: TRBV7-8
J: TRBJ2-5
size: NA

DNA: TGTGCCAGCAGCTTAGGCCCCCGGGTAGGAGAAGACTATGGCTACACCTTC
CDR3: CASSLGPRVGEDYGYTF
length: 17
D: NA
V: TRBV7-9
J: TRBJ1-2
size: once

DNA: TGTGCCAGCAGCTTAGCGGCAGGGACTGAAGCTTTCTTT
CDR3: CASSLAAGTEAFF
length: 13
D: NA
V: TRBV7-9
J: TRBJ1-1
size: NA

DNA: TGTGCCAGCAGAAGGGGGCTCCCTAGCACAGATACGCAGTATTTT
CDR3: CASRRGLPSTDTQYF
length: 15
D: TRBD1
V: TRBV19
J: TRBJ2-3
size: NA

DNA: TGTGCCTGGAGTAACCAGGGAAGGGGCTACGAGCAGTACTTC
CDR3: CAWSNQGRGYEQYF
length: 14
D: NA
V: TRBV30
J: TRBJ2-7
size: NA

DNA: TGTGCCAGATCAGCCGGGACAGTGAACACTGAAGCTTTCTTT
CDR3: CARSAGTVNTEAFF
length: 14
D: TRBD1
V: TRBV2
J: TRBJ1-1
size: NA

DNA: TGTGCCAGCAGCGTTGGACAGCTCACAGATACGCAGTATTTT
CDR3: CASSVGQLTDTQYF
length: 14
D: NA
V: TRBV9
J: TRBJ2-3
size: NA

DNA: TGTGCCAGCAGCTTGGGCGCGGGGAACACTGAAGCTTTCTTT
CDR3: CASSLGAGNTEAFF
length: 14
D: NA
V: TRBV5-5
J: TRBJ1-1
size: NA

DNA: TGTGCCAGCACCGAACAGCAGGGCGGGGTTGGCGAGCAGTACTTC
CDR3: CASTEQQGGVGEQYF
length: 15
D: NA
V: TRBV6-1
J: TRBJ2-7
size: NA

DNA: TGTGCCAGCAGTGATCGGACAGGGAGCGGCTACACCTTC
CDR3: CASSDRTGSGYTF
length: 13
D: TRBD1
V: TRBV2
J: TRBJ1-2
size: NA

DNA: TGTGCCAGCAGTCCACGACAGGGGCGTCAGCCCCAGCATTTT
CDR3: CASSPRQGRQPQHF
length: 14
D: TRBD1
V: TRBV27
J: TRBJ1-5
size: NA

DNA: TGTGCCAGCAGCTTACTCCGGGACAGGGGGCTACCGCAGTACTTC
CDR3: CASSLLRDRGLPQYF
length: 15
D: TRBD1
V: TRBV11-2
J: TRBJ2-7
size: NA

DNA: TGTGCCAGCAGTTACTCGGAGGGAACTCAGCCCCAGCATTTT
CDR3: CASSYSEGTQPQHF
length: 14
D: NA
V: TRBV6-5
J: TRBJ1-5
size: NA

DNA: TGTGCCAGCAGTTTTTTCAGGGTAGGTGATCAGCCCCAGCATTTT
CDR3: CASSFFRVGDQPQHF
length: 15
D: NA
V: TRBV28
J: TRBJ1-5
size: NA

DNA: TGTGCCAGCAGTTACTCTACAGATTATAGCAATCAGCCCCAGCATTTT
CDR3: CASSYSTDYSNQPQHF
length: 16
D: NA
V: TRBV6-6
J: TRBJ1-5
size: NA

DNA: TGTGCCAGTAGTATGGGCAGGGGGCGCGGCACTGAAGCTTTCTTT
CDR3: CASSMGRGRGTEAFF
length: 15
D: TRBD1
V: TRBV19
J: TRBJ1-1
size: NA

DNA: TGTGCCAGCAGCCCACAATACGGGAGGGCATACAATGAGCAGTTCTTC
CDR3: CASSPQYGRAYNEQFF
length: 16
D: TRBD2
V: TRBV11-2
J: TRBJ2-1
size: NA

DNA: TGTGCCAGCAGGCCAGGGGGAGCCGGGGCCAACGTCCTGACTTTC
CDR3: CASRPGGAGANVLTF
length: 15
D: TRBD1
V: TRBV28
J: TRBJ2-6
size: NA

DNA: TGTGCCAGCAGCGCACTAGCAGACCTCACAGATACGCAGTATTTT
CDR3: CASSALADLTDTQYF
length: 15
D: NA
V: TRBV5-6
J: TRBJ2-3
size: NA

DNA: TGTGCCAGCAGCTTGGGACTAGCGGGATACAATGAGCAGTTCTTC
CDR3: CASSLGLAGYNEQFF
length: 15
D: TRBD2
V: TRBV7-9
J: TRBJ2-1
size: once

DNA: TGTGCCAGCTCTAGCCTAGCGCTCGACGAGCAGTACTTC
CDR3: CASSSLALDEQYF
length: 13
D: NA
V: TRBV18
J: TRBJ2-7
size: NA

DNA: TGTGCCAGCAGCTTAGATCTTCTCCTGAACACTGAAGCTTTCTTT
CDR3: CASSLDLLLNTEAFF
length: 15
D: NA
V: TRBV11-2
J: TRBJ1-1
size: NA

DNA: TGTGCCAGCAGTTCACCCGCCGGGGACTACGAGCAGTACTTC
CDR3: CASSSPAGDYEQYF
length: 14
D: NA
V: TRBV6-5
J: TRBJ2-7
size: NA

DNA: TGTGCCAGCAGTGAATACCCGGGATTTCCGGATAACTATGGCTACACCTTC
CDR3: CASSEYPGFPDNYGYTF
length: 17
D: NA
V: TRBV25-1
J: TRBJ1-2
size: NA

DNA: TGTGCCAGCAGTTTACCAGGGTCCTCCTACGAGCAGTACTTC
CDR3: CASSLPGSSYEQYF
length: 14
D: NA
V: TRBV28
J: TRBJ2-7
size: NA

DNA: TGCAGCGTTCGCAGATCGGGGGTTAACTATGGCTACACCTTC
CDR3: CSVRRSGVNYGYTF
length: 14
D: NA
V: TRBV29-1
J: TRBJ1-2
size: NA

DNA: TGTGCCAGCAGCCAAGATAAGCGGGCAGGTTACACCTTC
CDR3: CASSQDKRAGYTF
length: 13
D: NA
V: TRBV14
J: TRBJ1-2
size: once

DNA: TGTGCCAGCAGCTTAGCGAAACCCGAGACCATATATTTT
CDR3: CASSLAKPETIYF
length: 13
D: NA
V: TRBV7-9
J: TRBJ1-3
size: once

DNA: TGTGCCAGCAGCGCGGGACAGGTGTTCTCCTACGAGCAGTACTTC
CDR3: CASSAGQVFSYEQYF
length: 15
D: TRBD1
V: TRBV7-9
J: TRBJ2-7
size: few

DNA: TGTGCCAGCAGTTACGCGGCATTCGGACAGAACTACGAGCAGTACTTC
CDR3: CASSYAAFGQNYEQYF
length: 16
D: NA
V: TRBV6-5
J: TRBJ2-7
size: NA

DNA: TGTGCCAGTAAGTCCACAGGGGACGAGCAGTACTTC
CDR3: CASKSTGDEQYF
length: 12
D: TRBD1
V: TRBV19
J: TRBJ2-7
size: NA

DNA: TGTGCCAGTAGCCATCAGTCCCGGGACACATCAGATACGCAGTATTTT
CDR3: CASSHQSRDTSDTQYF
length: 16
D: NA
V: TRBV19
J: TRBJ2-3
size: NA

DNA: TGTGCCAGCAGCTTGATGCGAACGAGTGCCCACGAGCAGTACTTC
CDR3: CASSLMRTSAHEQYF
length: 15
D: NA
V: TRBV5-5
J: TRBJ2-7
size: NA

DNA: TGTGCCTGCTACGGTCTAGCGGGTTACAATGAGCAGTTCTTC
CDR3: CACYGLAGYNEQFF
length: 14
D: TRBD2
V: TRBV30
J: TRBJ2-1
size: NA

DNA: TGTGCCAGCAGCCTCGGGACTAACAATGAGCAGTTCTTC
CDR3: CASSLGTNNEQFF
length: 13
D: TRBD2
V: TRBV9
J: TRBJ2-1
size: NA

DNA: TGTGCCTGGAGTGTCCCGGGAATCGTTCGCGAGCAGTACTTC
CDR3: CAWSVPGIVREQYF
length: 14
D: NA
V: TRBV30
J: TRBJ2-7
size: once

DNA: TGTGCCAGCAGGACCGGGACAGAAGACACTGAAGCTTTCTTT
CDR3: CASRTGTEDTEAFF
length: 14
D: TRBD1
V: TRBV2
J: TRBJ1-1
size: NA

DNA: TGTGCCTGGAGTAACCCATCCCTAGCGGTATACAATGAGCAGTTCTTC
CDR3: CAWSNPSLAVYNEQFF
length: 16
D: TRBD2
V: TRBV30
J: TRBJ2-1
size: NA

DNA: TGTGCCAGCAGCGTAACGGCGGAAGGCAATCAGCCCCAGCATTTT
CDR3: CASSVTAEGNQPQHF
length: 15
D: NA
V: TRBV9
J: TRBJ1-5
size: NA

DNA: TGCGCCAGCAGCCAACGGGACTACCTCTCCTACAATGAGCAGTTCTTC
CDR3: CASSQRDYLSYNEQFF
length: 16
D: TRBD2
V: TRBV4-1
J: TRBJ2-1
size: NA

DNA: TGTGCCAGCAGCCGACTAGCGGGAGGGGGGGATGAGCAGTTCTTC
CDR3: CASSRLAGGGDEQFF
length: 15
D: TRBD2
V: TRBV7-6
J: TRBJ2-1
size: NA